The 21 T cell receptor beta chains below were found in one sample sequenced in a study of OX40 agonist ivuxolimab in advanced cancers. This table comes from immunoSEQ multiplex PCR, and its TCRdb copy is limited to in-frame clones, with some not included. The sample gives around 130,000 clones, 93% of which show up once; approximately 0.15% is in the top ten. Sequencing used CD4+ or CD8+ T cells sorted from blood, obtained in a trial of the OX40 agonist ivuxolimab. Source of these receptors: an adult with an advanced solid tumor such as melanoma, head and neck, liver or kidney cancer.

The CDR3 DNA is TGTGCCAGTAGTACCGGACTAGCGAGGGCAGATACGCAGTATTTT. This sequence encodes CASSTGLARADTQYF. This chain joins TRBV19 and TRBJ2-3; 9 bases fit TRBD2. With 4 bases clipped from V and 4 bases from J, the junction kept 6 bases outside the gene matches. Germline lookup yields CDR1 LNHDA and CDR2 SQIVND (reference sequence). The CDR3 loop spans 15 amino acids. The whole variable domain, remainder taken from reference TRBV19 and TRBJ2-3, is DGGITQSPKYLFRKEGQNVTLSCEQNLNHDAMYWYRQDPGQGLRLIYYSQIVNDFQKGDIAEGYSVSREKKESFPLTVTSAQKNPTAFYLCASSTGLARADTQYFGPGTRLTVL.

This clone has only one observation. This chain connects TRBV5-4 to TRBJ1-4, with D possibly matching TRBD1 (6 bases). Germline lookup yields CDR1 SGHNT and CDR2 YYREEE (reference sequence). The germline V and J ends were trimmed by 0 bases and 8 bases, with 11 bases remaining between them. The CDR3 runs 14 residues. The CDR3 DNA sequence: TGTGCCAGCAGCTTGGGCCAGGGGAGAGAAAAACTGTTTTTT. Protein sequence: CASSLGQGREKLFF.

The V and J genes are TRBV7-2 and TRBJ2-2; 13 nucleotides line up with TRBD2. Germline-derived CDR1 and CDR2 are SGHTA and FQGNSA. The CDR3 length is 19 residues. Trimming took 5 bases from V and 2 from J; bases not matched to a gene: 11. CDR3 region: CASSRWTSGSFGNTGELFF. The CDR3 nucleotides are TGTGCCAGCAGCCGCTGGACTAGCGGGAGCTTCGGTAACACCGGGGAGCTGTTTTTT.

The chain couples TRBV18 to TRBJ2-3, with D maybe TRBD1 (6 bases). The CDR3 has 17 amino acids. Per germline, CDR1 KGHSH and CDR2 LQKENI. The V gene lost 4 bases and the J gene lost 2 bases, with 19 bases spanning the gap. The CDR3 is CASSQSRQVTNTDTQYF. The CDR3 DNA follows: TGTGCCAGCTCACAATCACGACAGGTTACCAACACAGATACGCAGTATTTT.

This chain links TRBV14 with TRBJ2-5; tentative D call: TRBD1 (6 bases). Germline assignment: CDR1 SGHDN and CDR2 FVKESK. The CDR3 is made up of 13 amino acids. Trimming removed 4 bases at V and 5 bases at J, with 11 bases between. The chain's CDR3 is CASSLTGWETQYF. CDR3 coding DNA: TGTGCCAGCAGCCTTACAGGGTGGGAGACCCAGTACTTC.

This sequence joins TRBV1 and TRBJ2-3; the table's D call, TRBD2, was not checked against the DNA. TRBV1 is marked as a pseudogene. The CDR3 has 18 residues. In nucleotides, the CDR3 is TGCACCAGCAGCCAGAACCGAACTAGCGGGAGCTGGTGCGATACGCAGTATTTT. This codes for CTSSQNRTSGSWCDTQYF.

The chain recombines TRBV18 with TRBJ2-4; TRBD1 agrees at 8 bases. Germline CDR1 is KGHSH and CDR2 is LQKENI. The CDR3 covers 15 residues. V lost 1 base and J lost 5; bases outside the gene matches: 4. CDR3 coding DNA: TGTGCCAGCTCACCACTAGACAGGGGTCAAAACATTCAGTACTTC. Amino acids: CASSPLDRGQNIQYF.

V is TRBV28 and J is TRBJ1-4; D gene uncertain. V was cut by 2 bases and J by 0 bases, with 10 bases left in between. This CDR3 has 16 amino acids. Germline V CDR1 and CDR2: MDHEN, SYDVKM. The CDR3 loop reads CASSLPRAPTNEKLFF. The DNA for the CDR3 is TGTGCCAGCAGTTTACCGCGGGCTCCAACTAATGAAAAACTGTTTTTT.

The chain employs TRBV30 and TRBJ2-1, with 11 bases aligning to TRBD2. This CDR3 comprises 14 residues. The V gene's germline CDR1 is GTSNPN and CDR2 SVGIG (reference sequence). Unmatched junction bases numbered 1, after V lost 2 bases and J lost 4 bases. CDR3 bases: TGTGCCTGGAGTCGACTAGCGGGGTACAATGAGCAGTTCTTC. This gives the protein CAWSRLAGYNEQFF. Filled out from reference TRBV30 and TRBJ2-1, the complete variable domain reads SQTIHQWPATLVQPVGSPLSLECTVEGTSNPNLYWYRQAAGRGLQLLFYSVGIGQISSEVPQNLSASRPQDRQFILSSKKLLLSDSGFYLCAWSRLAGYNEQFFGPGTRLTVL.

The rearrangement uses TRBV19 and TRBJ1-3; no firm D call. CDR3 length: 15 residues. Trimming removed 7 bases from V and 3 bases from J, with 16 bases in between. CDR1 is LNHDA, CDR2 SQIVND, per germline (reference sequence). CDR3 region: CASTQPRGIGNTIYF. CDR3 nucleotide sequence: TGTGCCAGTACCCAGCCGCGAGGGATTGGAAACACCATATATTTT.

The rearrangement uses TRBV6-5 and TRBJ2-4; TRBD1 aligns across 9 bases. Looked up from germline, CDR1 is MNHEY and CDR2 is SVGAGI. Trimming took 5 bases from V and 8 from J; bases not matched to a gene: 7. The CDR3 consists of 14 residues. CDR3: CASSPGTGRDIQYF. The CDR3 DNA follows: TGTGCCAGCAGTCCCGGGACAGGGCGGGACATTCAGTACTTC.

The chain couples TRBV11-2 to TRBJ2-7; 13 nucleotides line up with TRBD2. The germline CDR1 and CDR2 sequences are SGHAT and FQNNGV. CDR3 size: 15 residues. V lost 5 bases to trimming and J lost 6 bases; unmatched junction nucleotides: 7. The CDR3 here is CASSLPGTSGVEQYF. The DNA for the CDR3 is TGTGCCAGCAGCCTCCCCGGGACTAGCGGGGTCGAGCAGTACTTC. The full variable domain, with the rest looked up from reference TRBV11-2 and TRBJ2-7, is EAGVAQSPRYKIIEKRQSVAFWCNPISGHATLYWYQQILGQGPKLLIQFQNNGVVDDSQLPKDRFSAERLKGVDSTLKIQPAKLEDSAVYLCASSLPGTSGVEQYFGPGTRLTVT.

CDR3 sequence reads: CASTTGSAYEQYF. CDR3 coding DNA: TGTGCCAGCACAACAGGGAGCGCCTACGAGCAGTACTTC. The rearrangement links TRBV6-5 to TRBJ2-7; D possibly corresponds to TRBD1 (6 bases). V lost 7 bases and J 2 bases, leaving 12 bases between the germline ends. This CDR3 comprises 13 residues. The germline CDR1 and CDR2 sequences are MNHEY and SVGAGI.

The V and J genes are TRBV7-9 and TRBJ2-3; possibly TRBD1 or TRBD2 for D (5 bases each). V lost 2 bases to trimming and J lost 2 bases, with 11 bases between them. There are 15 residues in the CDR3. Germline V gene sequence: CDR1 SEHNR, CDR2 FQNEAQ (reference sequence). The CDR3 region is CASSLRGTNTDTQYF. Here the CDR3 DNA reads TGTGCCAGCAGCTTACGAGGGACGAACACAGATACGCAGTATTTT.

This clone was seen just once. J is TRBJ1-1 and V is TRBV27; possibly TRBD1 for D (5 bases). The CDR3 covers 12 residues. V dropped 5 bases and J dropped 12 bases, with 16 bases sitting between them. Germline loops: CDR1 MNHEY, CDR2 SMNVEV (reference sequence). The CDR3 DNA reads TGTGCCAGCAGTCCGACTCGACGGGACCCTTTCTTT. It translates to CASSPTRRDPFF.

The chain recombines TRBV10-3 with TRBJ2-3; D is uncertain. Per the germline V gene, CDR1 is ENHRY and CDR2 is SYGVKD. V was clipped by 6 bases and J by 5 bases, with 9 bases between them. CDR3 length: 12 residues. CDR3 residues: CAISPVGDTQYF. CDR3 in DNA: TGTGCCATCAGCCCAGTGGGAGATACGCAGTATTTT.

The chain links TRBV6-5 to TRBJ1-5, with a possible D match to TRBD1 (5 bases). Germline V CDR1 and CDR2: MNHEY, SVGAGI. The CDR3 loop spans 13 amino acids. Trimming shortened V by 10 bases and J by 3 bases, and 13 bases separated the two germline ends. Written as DNA, the CDR3 is TGTGCCACCCGGGACGGTTACAATCAGCCCCAGCATTTT. As protein: CATRDGYNQPQHF.

The chain recombines TRBV6-5 with TRBJ2-7, with TRBD1 identical over 9 bases. Trimming at V came to 5 bases and at J to 1 base, leaving 6 bases not matched to a gene. Germline V gene data show CDR1 as MNHEY and CDR2 as SVGAGI. The CDR3 totals 15 residues. CDR3 coding DNA: TGTGCCAGCAGTCCCGGGACAGGGATTTCCTACGAGCAGTACTTC. Residues: CASSPGTGISYEQYF.

The chain links TRBV7-3 to TRBJ1-4; no clear D gene. The length of the CDR3 is 13 residues. Germline loops: CDR1 SGHTA, CDR2 FQGTGA. The V end lost 3 bases, the J end lost 7 bases, and 9 bases lay between the germline ends. CDR3 sequence reads: CASSLRQGEKLFF. In DNA form, the CDR3 reads TGTGCCAGCAGCTTGCGACAAGGTGAAAAACTGTTTTTT.

This clone has a handful of counts. CDR3 protein: CASAQGGYNSPLHF. The CDR3 nucleotides are TGTGCTAGTGCCCAGGGTGGGTATAATTCACCCCTCCACTTT. The V gene is TRBV12-5, the J gene TRBJ1-6, with a possible D match to TRBD1 (5 bases). From germline, CDR1 is LGHNT and CDR2 FRNRAP. The germline V and J ends were trimmed by 7 bases and 4 bases, with 11 bases remaining between them. This CDR3 region has 14 residues.

V is TRBV7-3 and J is TRBJ2-1, with 7 nucleotides matching TRBD2. The germline CDR1 and CDR2 sequences are SGHTA and FQGTGA. V trimming: 4 bases; J trimming: 6 bases; junction bases outside the gene matches: 6. The CDR3 is 14 residues long. The CDR3 loop reads CASSYTSVGNEQFF. Here the CDR3 DNA reads TGTGCCAGCAGCTACACTAGCGTGGGCAATGAGCAGTTCTTC.